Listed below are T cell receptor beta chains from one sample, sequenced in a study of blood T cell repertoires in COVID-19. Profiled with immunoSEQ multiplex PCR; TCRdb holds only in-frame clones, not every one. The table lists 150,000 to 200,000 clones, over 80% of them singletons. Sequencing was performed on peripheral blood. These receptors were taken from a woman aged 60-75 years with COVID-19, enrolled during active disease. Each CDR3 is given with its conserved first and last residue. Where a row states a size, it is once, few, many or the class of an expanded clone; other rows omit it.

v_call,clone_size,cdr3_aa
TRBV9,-,CASSIVAGASETQYF
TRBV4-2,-,CASSSRREDSVSGNTIYF
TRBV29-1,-,CSVQPAGTGAFGGGYTF
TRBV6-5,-,CASSPTVSTDTQYF
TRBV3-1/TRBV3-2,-,CASSQAGGGFEQFF
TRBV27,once,CASSFAAGGGYTF
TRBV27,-,CASSSRWNTGELFF
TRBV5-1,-,CASSLDLTTEAFF
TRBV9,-,CASSVDPWLEGETQYF
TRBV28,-,CASSKAGTRAFF
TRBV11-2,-,CASSALPDSDTEAFF
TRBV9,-,CASSVESRGRDNNEQFF
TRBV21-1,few,CASRILRDRDYNEQFF
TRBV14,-,CASSPGRTEKLFF
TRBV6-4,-,CASRTSGRNQPQHF
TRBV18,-,CASSGGTSGTRPQYF
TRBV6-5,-,CASSDYSTGGPGYTF
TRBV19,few,CASSSQVLAKNIQYF
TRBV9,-,CASARRGGKETQYF
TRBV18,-,CASSPGQGQRVGEKLFF
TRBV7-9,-,CASSFLAATDTQYF
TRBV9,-,CASSSRGGSQPQHF
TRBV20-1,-,CSGGVNYGYTF
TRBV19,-,CASSNRRTVSEAFF
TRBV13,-,CASSWRGLAAYEQYF
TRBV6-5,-,CASNIDRHEQYF
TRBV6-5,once,CASGDRGWEKLFF
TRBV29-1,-,CSVSGSGWDTEAFF
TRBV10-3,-,CAISERGEQFF
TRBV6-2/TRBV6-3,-,CASSYPTDRAGRYEQYF
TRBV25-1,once,CASSDPRQINEKLFF
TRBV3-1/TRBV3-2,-,CASSQGKGDNQPQHF
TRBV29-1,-,CSVETGGRGYTF
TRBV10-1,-,CASSESHRGETFF
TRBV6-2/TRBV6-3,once,CASSYSGLAGGPFANEQFF
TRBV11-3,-,CASSLDSQATGELFF
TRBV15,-,CATSRGGQFDQPQHF